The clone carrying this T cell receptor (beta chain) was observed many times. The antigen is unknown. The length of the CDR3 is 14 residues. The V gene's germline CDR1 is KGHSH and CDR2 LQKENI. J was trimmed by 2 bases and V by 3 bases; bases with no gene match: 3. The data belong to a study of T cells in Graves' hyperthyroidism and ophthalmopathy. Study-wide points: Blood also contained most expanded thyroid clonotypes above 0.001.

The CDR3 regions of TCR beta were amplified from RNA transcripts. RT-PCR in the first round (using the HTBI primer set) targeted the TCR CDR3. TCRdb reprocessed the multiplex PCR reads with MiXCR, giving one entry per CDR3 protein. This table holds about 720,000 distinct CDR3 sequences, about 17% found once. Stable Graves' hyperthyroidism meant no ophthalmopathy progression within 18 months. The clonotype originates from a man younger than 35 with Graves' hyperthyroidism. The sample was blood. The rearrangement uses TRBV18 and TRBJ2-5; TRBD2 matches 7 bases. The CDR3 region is CASSPSGGQETQYF. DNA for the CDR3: TGTGCCAGCTCACCCTCGGGGGGACAAGAGACCCAGTACTTC.